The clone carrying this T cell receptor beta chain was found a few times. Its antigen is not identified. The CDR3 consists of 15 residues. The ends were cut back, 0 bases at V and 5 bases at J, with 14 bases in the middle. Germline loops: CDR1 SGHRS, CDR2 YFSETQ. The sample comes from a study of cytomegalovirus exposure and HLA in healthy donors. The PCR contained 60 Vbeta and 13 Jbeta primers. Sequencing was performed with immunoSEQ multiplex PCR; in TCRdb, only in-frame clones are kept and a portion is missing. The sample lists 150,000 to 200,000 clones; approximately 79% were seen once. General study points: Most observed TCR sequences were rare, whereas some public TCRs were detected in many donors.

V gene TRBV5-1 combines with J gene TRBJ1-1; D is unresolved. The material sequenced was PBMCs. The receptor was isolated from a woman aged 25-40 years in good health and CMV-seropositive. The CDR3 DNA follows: TGCGCCAGCAGCTTGGTTTTCGGAGTGGAAACTGAAGCTTTCTTT. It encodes CASSLVFGVETEAFF. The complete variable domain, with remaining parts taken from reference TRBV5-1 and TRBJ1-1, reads KAGVTQTPRYLIKTRGQQVTLSCSPISGHRSVSWYQQTPGQGLQFLFEYFSETQRNKGNFPGRFSGRQFSNSRSEMNVSTLELGDSALYLCASSLVFGVETEAFFGQGTRLTVV.